This TCR beta chain emerged from a study of cytomegalovirus exposure and HLA in healthy donors (TCRdb year 2017). Describing the broader study: In an earlier analysis of approximately 640 of the donors, around 290 Gb of sequence data and roughly 100 million unique TCR beta sequences from about 180 million T cells were reported. Roughly 300 gigabases of sequencing data and some 85 million unique TCR sequences were included in an early release covering about 700 HLA-typed donors. Among the roughly 400 genotyped donors, 81% belonged to the genetic ancestry cluster associated with self-reported Caucasian donors. The study aimed to test whether signatures of past pathogen exposure could be identified by cataloging public T cell receptors. The T cell repertoires of some 670 subjects were profiled by immunosequencing and related to cytomegalovirus serostatus. A separate validation cohort of roughly 130 different subjects was used in addition to the roughly 670-subject first cohort. High-throughput TCR immunosequencing, statistical association of individual TCRs with disease status, and machine learning were combined to predict cytomegalovirus infection status. In a later analysis, previously published TCR beta repertoires from several hundred donors were re-analyzed and high-resolution HLA genotyping was added so that TCR occurrence patterns could be studied. Rather than using new phenotypic data, the later analysis identified candidate immune exposures from TCR beta sequences and from how often those sequences occurred across donors. An earlier analysis of approximately 630 of the donors applied high-throughput TCR beta sequencing to assess whether each TCR beta V gene segment acted as functional or pseudogenic. Donor age, sex, ethnicity and CMV serostatus were compiled alongside the repertoire data. In a later genetic analysis, genome-wide SNP genotypes for about 55% of the roughly 670 donors were used, and that subset was treated as a discovery cohort. Every discovery cohort repertoire had been produced on one sequencing platform. Both class I and class II loci were covered by HLA typing, at four-digit resolution. Typing coverage varied by locus: roughly 629-630 donors for A, B, C, DRB1 and DQB1; roughly 560 for DQA1; nearly 610 for DPA1; approximately 450 for DPB1. Five DR-DQ haplotypes were handled as single units for association and clustering because linkage in the cohort was strong. On average, about 240,000 unique TCR beta nucleotide sequences were sequenced per donor among 398 genotyped donors of the cohort, with around 19% of those sequences being non-productive. General conclusions and limits of the study: The sequencing pipeline was judged likely to have produced a cluster of highly shared sequence variants as a technical artifact. The authors suggested that the approach could potentially be extended to other disease states and immunological phenotypes. A further reported finding was that TCR beta sequences accurately predicted the HLA-A and HLA-B alleles for most subjects in the first cohort. In vitro tests confirmed that three of the cytomegalovirus-associated TCR beta chains recognize cytomegalovirus antigens. In a later analysis, TCR association rates were found to vary across HLA loci, with the most associated TCRs seen for DRB1 alleles and the fewest for HLA-C alleles. V-gene and J-gene trimming of TCR beta chains was associated with a missense DCLRE1C variant in a later genetic analysis, and the association was replicated in an independent cohort. In an earlier analysis of roughly 560 of the donors, most TCR beta V segments were observed in productive rearrangements about 87% or about 30% of the time, broadly matching IMGT annotations. A later genetic analysis reported fewer N-insertions in productive TCRs among donors in an Asian-associated ancestry cluster than the approximately 700-donor mean. Because counts were too low, 15 or so rarely observed V segments, including chromosome 9 orphons, were excluded from the earlier analysis of around 640 of the donors. Linkage disequilibrium might explain the correlated functional status among segregating V segments, but an unknown experimental factor could not be ruled out. Most TCR sequences were seen in very few donors, while some public TCRs were found in many individuals. In a later analysis, most CMV-associated TCR beta chains were found to appear HLA-restricted, with HLA associations seemingly driven largely by CMV exposure. In a later analysis, HLA-associated TCR beta chains showed more clonal expansion and lower generation probabilities than non-associated chains that were equally common. The study listed 150 to 200 TCR beta chains as associated with cytomegalovirus. Assigning TCR associations to individual alleles was difficult when HLA alleles, especially DR and DQ, strongly co-occurred. Presence/absence analyses assumed roughly uniform sequencing depth across donors, an assumption that may not hold. HLA typing was unavailable for some donors at each locus, so association tests used only the typed subset. A later analysis reported that several top co-occurrence clusters appeared linked to parvovirus B19, influenza, CMV and Epstein-Barr virus. Immune exposure information for the cohort was limited to CMV serostatus. Only TCR beta chains were sequenced in this cohort, and the absence of alpha or paired-chain data limited detectable features. The 87-base-pair reads could not distinguish some IMGT-functional V segments, including TRBV6-2 and TRBV6-3, so those segments were excluded. Cytomegalovirus status was reported to be diagnosed by the classifier with high specificity and sensitivity in both the original and validation cohorts. In a later analysis, some 18,000 TCR beta sequences were associated with specific HLA alleles at a false discovery rate of 0.05.

The library was made by the immunoSEQ multiplex PCR assay. A mixture of 60 forward primers for TCR Vbeta segments and 13 reverse primers for TCR Jbeta segments was used in the multiplex PCR. A multiplex PCR assay on genomic DNA amplified the CDR3 region of rearranged TCR beta genes. On the Illumina HiSeq System, the amplified TCR beta libraries were sequenced as 87-base-pair reads. The published analysis was carried out like this. A later analysis counted approximately 84 million unique TCR beta chains across the 690 or so repertoires, and roughly 10 million of these chains were shared by at least two donors. A nearest-neighbor algorithm error-corrected the raw reads and collapsed the reads into unique sequences, merging closely related sequences to remove PCR and sequencing errors. V, D and J gene segments were assigned by aligning CDR3 sequences to IMGT reference sequences. For a sequence to be retained, a match of at least six nucleotides was required to both a V gene segment and a J gene segment. Rearrangements were classified as productive when the CDR3 lacked stop codons and remained in frame with V and J, and all other rearrangements were classified as non-productive. CDR3 was defined by IMGT convention, running from the second conserved V-encoded cysteine to the conserved J-encoded phenylalanine. In an earlier analysis of approximately 590 of the donors, sequences lacking an unambiguous match to a single V gene segment were excluded. An earlier analysis of 500 to 700 of the donors classified V segments as functional when productive rearrangements were above 56.7% and as segregating when the standard deviation between donors was above 5%. To diagnose cytomegalovirus status from the catalog of TCR beta chain sequences, a statistical classification framework was built. In a later analysis, TCR nucleotide sequences were compared against IMGT/GENE-DB human TR gene sequences so that V and J genes could be assigned. Using the TCRdist pipeline, a later analysis assigned CDR3 sequences along with most-parsimonious VDJ recombination scenarios. In a later analysis, every TCR beta chain was defined by the combination of its CDR3 amino acid sequence and its V-gene family, and reads without a unique V-gene family were dropped. As a way to deal with suspected cross-contamination and a sequencing artifact, a later analysis dropped nearly 600 nucleotide sequences that were highly shared and had low generation probability. In a later analysis, a clonal expansion index for each public chain was calculated from normalized within-repertoire ranks of inferred template counts. A later analysis computed generation probabilities with a VDJ recombination model fitted to out-of-frame rearrangements, and checked the results against IGoR. In a later analysis, TCR-TCR, TCR-HLA and TCR-CMV co-occurrence was scored with hypergeometric tests, and a repertoire-size bias correction was applied to TCR pairs. In a later analysis, false discovery rates were estimated by permuting HLA or CMV assignments 20 times. In a later analysis, co-occurring TCRs were grouped with DBSCAN, and TCRdist sequence similarity was added when clustering was performed within HLA-allele-positive subsets. For co-occurrence clustering, repertoires with fewer than 30,000 or more than 120,000 public chains were excluded, along with roughly 5 repertoires with anomalous nucleotide sharing. The table comes from immuneACCESS by way of TCRdb, which keeps in-frame sequences with V and J called. Part of the clones is missing from these tables; in studies checked, under half for an unresolved V gene and the rest for unknown reasons. That table supplies the V and J calls and clone size; D and trimming were determined from the DNA. Recorded for this sample are about 140,000 clones; more than 70% of them occurred a single time. The ten largest clones represent around 2% of the sample.

This clone was seen a single time. Its antigen specificity is not known. Base qualities are not at hand, and no much larger clone is one base apart. The cohort comprised under 700 healthy bone marrow donors. At the time of sampling, all cohort members were nominally healthy, though unrecorded immune exposures were likely present. The donor tested CMV seronegative, placing the donor among the 352 seronegative members of the cohort. Every donor gave a peripheral blood sample, and the peripheral blood mononuclear cells from that sample were used for TCR beta sequencing. The Qiagen DNeasy Blood Extraction Kit was used to extract genomic DNA from the blood cell samples. The V and J ends are trimmed by 1 base and 7 bases, leaving 24 bases between them. The CDR3 measures 17 amino acids from cysteine to phenylalanine. Only the CDR3 portion is preserved as DNA: 51 bases, with reading frame beginning at the first base. Based on the germline V gene (reference sequence), the CDR1 and CDR2 sequences are SGHKS and YYEKEE.

Sequenced sample: PBMCs. In this chain, TRBV5-5 is recombined with TRBJ2-7, with the identity of the D gene unclear. The sequence was obtained from a man aged 25-45 years in good health and CMV-seronegative. The CDR3: CASSLRPQETIPGEQYF. The nucleotides read TGTGCCAGCAGCTTGAGGCCCCAAGAGACGATTCCCGGGGAGCAGTACTTC.